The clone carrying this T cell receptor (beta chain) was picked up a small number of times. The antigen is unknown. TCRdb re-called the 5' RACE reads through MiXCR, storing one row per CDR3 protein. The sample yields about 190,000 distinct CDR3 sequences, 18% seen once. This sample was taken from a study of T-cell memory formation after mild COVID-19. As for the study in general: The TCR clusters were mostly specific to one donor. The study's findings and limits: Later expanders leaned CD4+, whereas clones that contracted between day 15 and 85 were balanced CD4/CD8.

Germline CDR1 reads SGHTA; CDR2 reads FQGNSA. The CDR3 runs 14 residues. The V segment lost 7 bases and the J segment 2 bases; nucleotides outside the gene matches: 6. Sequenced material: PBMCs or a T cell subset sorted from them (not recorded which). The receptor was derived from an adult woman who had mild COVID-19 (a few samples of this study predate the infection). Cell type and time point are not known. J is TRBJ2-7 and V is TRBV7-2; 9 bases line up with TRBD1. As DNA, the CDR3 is TGTGCCAGCAACGAGGACAGGGGAGCCTACGAGCAGTACTTC. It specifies CASNEDRGAYEQYF.